This T cell receptor (beta chain) came from a study of blood T cell repertoires in COVID-19. Study information: Collection of acute and convalescent COVID-19 samples took place in the United States, Italy and Spain. T cells, B-cell-depleted T cells, or PBMCs provided the cDNA or gDNA that served as material.

The CDR3 extends over 15 amino acids. Trimming removed 6 bases from V and 7 bases from J; junction bases left unmatched: 9. Per germline, CDR1 KGHSH and CDR2 LQKENI. Grouping used clinical history reported by participants in a survey and questionnaire. Profiling relied on immunoSEQ multiplex PCR, and the TCRdb table lists in-frame clones only, not all of them. The sample shows roughly 180,000 clones, approximately 82% of them seen only once. Sequencing was performed on PBMCs or T cells enriched from blood (not recorded which). The gene calls are TRBV18 and TRBJ1-6; 7 bases agree with TRBD1. This receptor was taken from a woman aged 50 to 65 in a cohort exposed to, infected with or recovered from COVID-19 (not recorded which). In nucleotides, the CDR3 is TGTGCCAGCTCGCGCGGACAGGCCGAGAATTCACCCCTCCACTTT. Its translation is CASSRGQAENSPLHF.